Described below is a single T cell receptor (beta chain) sequence and its context. This clone was seen a few times. The target of this receptor is not known. No base-level quality is on record; no much larger clone is a single base apart. These data are taken from a study of cytomegalovirus exposure and HLA in healthy donors (dated by TCRdb to about 2017). Broadly, across the study: An earlier analysis of 587 of the donors reported about 280 Gb of sequence data and 100 million to 120 million unique TCR beta sequences obtained from 150 million to 200 million T cells. Four to six DR-DQ haplotypes were handled as single units for association and clustering because linkage in the cohort was strong. Along with the approximately 650-subject first cohort, a separate validation cohort of over 90 different subjects was used. HLA typing covered class I and class II loci at four-digit resolution. Roughly 300 gigabases of sequencing data and 70 million to 100 million unique TCR sequences made up an early release that covered fewer than 650 HLA-typed donors. To decide whether each TCR beta V gene segment behaved as functional or pseudogenic, an earlier analysis of some 600 of the donors relied on high-throughput TCR beta sequencing. In a later genetic analysis, genome-wide SNP genotypes for about 55% of the roughly 670 donors were used, and that subset was treated as a discovery cohort. Among 300 to 500 genotyped donors of the cohort, an average of around 240,000 unique TCR beta nucleotide sequences was sequenced per donor, of which about 19% were non-productive. Of the approximately 370 genotyped donors, 81% were placed in the genetic ancestry cluster associated with self-reported Caucasian donors. Rather than drawing on any new phenotypic data, the later analysis identified candidate immune exposures from TCR beta sequences and the way those sequences occurred across donors. The study aimed to test whether signatures of past pathogen exposure could be identified by cataloging public T cell receptors. The study profiled the T cell repertoires of 500 to 800 subjects by immunosequencing and related them to cytomegalovirus serostatus. All discovery cohort repertoires had been generated on a single sequencing platform. The number of donors typed differed by locus, with roughly 629-640 for A, B, C, DRB1 and DQB1, roughly 520 for DQA1, 606 for DPA1, and some 450 for DPB1. To study patterns of TCR occurrence, a later analysis re-analyzed previously published TCR beta repertoires from around 700 donors and added high-resolution HLA genotyping. The study combined high-throughput TCR immunosequencing, statistical association of individual TCRs with disease status, and machine learning to predict cytomegalovirus infection status. Alongside the repertoire data, information on donor age, sex, ethnicity and CMV serostatus was compiled.

In total, 666 healthy bone marrow donors made up the cohort. All cohort members were sampled while nominally healthy, although unrecorded immune exposures were likely present. The donor tested CMV seropositive and was one of the 289 seropositive cohort members. A peripheral blood sample was collected from each donor, and TCR beta sequencing was performed on peripheral blood mononuclear cells. Genomic DNA extraction from the blood cell samples was performed with the Qiagen DNeasy Blood Extraction Kit. Between the V and J ends, shortened by 4 bases and 0 bases respectively, the junction contains 12 bases. The germline V gene specifies KGHSH as CDR1 and LQKENI as CDR2. From its cysteine to its phenylalanine, the CDR3 spans 15 amino acids. CDR3 DNA is the only sequence kept; it has 45 bases, read in frame from the first base. Libraries were constructed by the immunoSEQ multiplex PCR assay. The multiplex PCR relied on a mix of 60 forward primers for TCR Vbeta segments and 13 reverse primers for TCR Jbeta segments. A multiplex PCR assay on genomic DNA amplified the CDR3 region of rearranged TCR beta genes. The amplified TCR beta libraries were sequenced on the Illumina HiSeq System as 87-base-pair reads. In the original analysis: Across the 670 or so repertoires, a later analysis counted 60 million to 90 million unique TCR beta chains, 9.5 million to 13 million of which were shared by at least two donors. To remove PCR and sequencing errors, raw reads were error-corrected and collapsed into unique sequences using a nearest-neighbor algorithm that merged closely related sequences. Alignment of CDR3 sequences to IMGT reference sequences was used to assign V, D and J gene segments. For a sequence to be retained, a match of at least six nucleotides to both a V gene segment and a J gene segment was required. Rearrangements were classified as productive when the CDR3 lacked stop codons and remained in frame with V and J, and all other rearrangements were classified as non-productive. Following IMGT convention, CDR3 was defined as the stretch from the second conserved V-encoded cysteine up to the conserved J-encoded phenylalanine. The earlier analysis of roughly 590 of the donors excluded sequences that lacked an unambiguous match to a single V gene segment. In an earlier analysis of 450 to 700 of the donors, V segments were called functional above 56.7% productive rearrangements and were called segregating when the between-donor standard deviation exceeded 5%. A statistical classification framework was developed to diagnose cytomegalovirus status using the catalog of TCR beta chain sequences. A later analysis assigned V and J genes by comparing TCR nucleotide sequences with IMGT/GENE-DB human TR gene sequences. A later analysis assigned CDR3 sequences and most-parsimonious VDJ recombination scenarios with the TCRdist pipeline. In a later analysis, each TCR beta chain was defined by its CDR3 amino acid sequence together with its V-gene family, and reads without a unique V-gene family were excluded. In a later analysis, nearly 600 highly shared, low-generation-probability nucleotide sequences were removed to address suspected cross-contamination and a sequencing artifact. In a later analysis, a clonal expansion index was calculated for each public chain from normalized within-repertoire ranks of inferred template counts. In a later analysis, generation probabilities were computed using a VDJ recombination model fitted to out-of-frame rearrangements, and the results were checked against IGoR. In a later analysis, hypergeometric tests were used to score TCR-TCR, TCR-HLA and TCR-CMV co-occurrence, with a repertoire-size bias correction applied to TCR pairs. False discovery rates were estimated in a later analysis by permuting HLA or CMV assignments 20 times. A later analysis grouped co-occurring TCRs with DBSCAN, adding TCRdist sequence similarity when clustering within HLA-allele-positive subsets. Co-occurrence clustering excluded repertoires with fewer than 30,000 or more than 120,000 public chains, plus five with anomalous nucleotide sharing. TCRdb provides this immuneACCESS table in a form limited to in-frame rearrangements. Some clones are lacking; in checked studies, under half of them reflect an unresolved V gene, and why the rest are absent is not known. The V and J calls and the clone size are those of that table, but D and trimming were determined from the DNA. The sample table records about 110,000 clones; about two thirds of these occur just once. The ten largest clones capture 5.4% of the sample.

Beyond this particular receptor, the publication reports: Most TCR sequences were observed very rarely across donors, whereas some public TCRs were present in many individuals. Correlated functional status among segregating V segments might be attributable to linkage disequilibrium, but an unknown experimental factor could not be ruled out. Roughly uniform sequencing depth across donors was assumed in presence/absence analyses, although this assumption may not hold. An earlier analysis of approximately 530 of the donors showed that most TCR beta V segments appeared in productive rearrangements either about 87% or about 30% of the time, which broadly matched IMGT annotations. In a later analysis, the rate of TCR association differed among HLA loci, with DRB1 alleles having the most associated TCRs and HLA-C alleles having the fewest. The classifier was reported to diagnose cytomegalovirus status with high specificity and sensitivity in both the original and validation cohorts. A later analysis found that HLA-associated TCR beta chains were more clonally expanded and had lower generation probabilities than equally common non-associated chains. The only immune exposure information available for the cohort was CMV serostatus. A cluster of highly shared sequence variants was judged likely to represent a technical artifact of the sequencing pipeline. According to a later genetic analysis, donors in an Asian-associated ancestry cluster had fewer N-insertions in productive TCRs than the approximately 710-donor mean. In the study, 150 to 200 TCR beta chains were listed as associated with cytomegalovirus. An association between a missense DCLRE1C variant and V-gene and J-gene trimming of TCR beta chains was found in a later genetic analysis and replicated in an independent cohort. Most CMV-associated TCR beta chains appeared to be HLA-restricted in a later analysis, and the HLA associations seemed to be driven largely by CMV exposure. Because the 87-base-pair reads could not distinguish some IMGT-functional V segments, including TRBV6-2 and TRBV6-3, those segments were excluded. Because HLA typing was missing for some donors at each locus, association tests included only the typed subset. A further reported finding was that TCR beta sequences accurately predicted the HLA-A and HLA-B alleles for most subjects in the first cohort. Over 15 rarely observed V segments, including chromosome 9 orphons, were excluded from the earlier analysis of approximately 500 of the donors because counts were too low. When HLA alleles, especially DR and DQ, strongly co-occurred, attributing TCR associations to individual alleles was difficult. Several of the top co-occurrence clusters appeared to be linked to parvovirus B19, influenza, CMV and Epstein-Barr virus, according to a later analysis. The authors suggested that the approach could potentially be generalized to other disease states and immunological phenotypes. The cohort was sequenced for TCR beta chains only, and without alpha or paired-chain data the features that could be detected were limited. In vitro tests confirmed that a few of the cytomegalovirus-associated TCR beta chains recognize cytomegalovirus antigens. In a later analysis, some 18,000 TCR beta sequences were associated with specific HLA alleles at a false discovery rate of 0.05.

Sequenced: PBMCs. The receptor chain draws on TRBV18 and TRBJ1-1; no D gene is confidently identified. The clonotype originates from a woman in her 70s in good health and CMV-seropositive. The CDR3 is CASSRRGGVNTEAFF. In nucleotides, the sequence is TGTGCCAGCTCACGTCGTGGCGGTGTGAACACTGAAGCTTTCTTT.